This is a list of T cell receptor beta chains from one sample in a study of tumor-infiltrating lymphocytes in localized non-small cell lung cancer. TCRdb keeps only in-frame clones here, not all; method: immunoSEQ multiplex PCR. The repertoire holds 14,000 to 15,000 clones, with approximately 80% as singletons. Sequenced material: lung tumor tissue. Source of these receptors: a human donor with non-small cell lung cancer. The CDR3 runs from the conserved cysteine through the conserved F or W. D genes are given only for firm matches. Only some rows state a clone size, as once, few, many or a class for expanded clones.

d_call: NA
v_call: TRBV7-8
j_call: TRBJ2-5
clone_size: NA
cdr3_aa: CASSLGIRETQYF
cdr3_nt: TGTGCCAGCAGCTTAGGGATTCGAGAGACCCAGTACTTC

d_call: NA
v_call: TRBV7-8
j_call: TRBJ2-1
clone_size: NA
cdr3_aa: CASSLRRGSLGNEQFF
cdr3_nt: TGTGCCAGCAGCTTAAGGCGGGGATCCCTTGGCAATGAGCAGTTCTTC

d_call: NA
v_call: TRBV5-1
j_call: TRBJ2-1
clone_size: NA
cdr3_aa: CASRKGPSGIHNEQFF
cdr3_nt: TGCGCCAGCAGGAAGGGGCCCTCCGGGATCCACAATGAGCAGTTCTTC

d_call: TRBD2
v_call: TRBV6-4
j_call: TRBJ2-1
clone_size: once
cdr3_aa: CASTQGTSGSNEQFF
cdr3_nt: TGTGCCAGCACTCAGGGAACTAGCGGTTCCAATGAGCAGTTCTTC

d_call: NA
v_call: TRBV6-5
j_call: TRBJ2-5
clone_size: NA
cdr3_aa: CASSTGLAGAQYF
cdr3_nt: TGTGCCAGCAGCACGGGGCTGGCCGGGGCCCAGTACTTC

d_call: TRBD2
v_call: TRBV29-1
j_call: TRBJ2-2
clone_size: few
cdr3_aa: CSVDPTGLEIGELFF
cdr3_nt: TGCAGCGTTGATCCCACGGGACTAGAAATCGGGGAGCTGTTTTTT

d_call: TRBD1
v_call: TRBV11-3
j_call: TRBJ2-7
clone_size: NA
cdr3_aa: CASSPHRTGGYEQYF
cdr3_nt: TGTGCCAGCAGCCCCCACAGGACAGGGGGCTACGAGCAGTACTTC

d_call: TRBD1
v_call: TRBV25-1
j_call: TRBJ1-2
clone_size: NA
cdr3_aa: CASSETLDRGGGYTF
cdr3_nt: TGTGCCAGCAGTGAAACCTTGGACAGGGGTGGGGGCTACACCTTC

d_call: NA
v_call: TRBV19
j_call: TRBJ2-4
clone_size: few
cdr3_aa: CASSSRQALAKNIQYF
cdr3_nt: TGTGCCAGTAGCTCTAGACAGGCCTTAGCCAAAAACATTCAGTACTTC

d_call: TRBD1
v_call: TRBV9
j_call: TRBJ2-3
clone_size: NA
cdr3_aa: CASSPRDRETDTQYF
cdr3_nt: TGTGCCAGCAGCCCGAGGGACAGGGAGACAGATACGCAGTATTTT

d_call: NA
v_call: TRBV18
j_call: TRBJ2-3
clone_size: NA
cdr3_aa: CASKTESGADTQYF
cdr3_nt: TGTGCCAGCAAAACTGAATCAGGGGCAGATACGCAGTATTTT

d_call: NA
v_call: TRBV2
j_call: TRBJ1-1
clone_size: NA
cdr3_aa: CASNNGFWSMNTEAFF
cdr3_nt: TGTGCCAGCAACAACGGGTTCTGGAGCATGAACACTGAAGCTTTCTTT

d_call: NA
v_call: TRBV7-9
j_call: TRBJ2-7
clone_size: NA
cdr3_aa: CASQGSYEQYF
cdr3_nt: TGTGCCAGCCAGGGGTCCTACGAGCAGTACTTC

d_call: TRBD1
v_call: TRBV11-2
j_call: TRBJ2-5
clone_size: NA
cdr3_aa: CASSSGGTQYF
cdr3_nt: TGTGCCAGCAGCTCAGGGGGGACCCAGTACTTC

d_call: NA
v_call: TRBV11-1
j_call: TRBJ1-1
clone_size: NA
cdr3_aa: CASGIEGPNTEAFF
cdr3_nt: TGTGCCAGCGGTATAGAGGGGCCGAACACTGAAGCTTTCTTT

d_call: TRBD1
v_call: TRBV19
j_call: TRBJ1-5
clone_size: NA
cdr3_aa: CASSPRTGVVQPQHF
cdr3_nt: TGTGCCAGTAGTCCGCGGACAGGGGTTGTTCAGCCCCAGCATTTT

d_call: TRBD2
v_call: TRBV7-2
j_call: TRBJ2-7
clone_size: NA
cdr3_aa: CASSFSGPYEQYF
cdr3_nt: TGTGCCAGCAGCTTTAGCGGGCCCTACGAGCAGTACTTC

d_call: TRBD1
v_call: TRBV4-3
j_call: TRBJ2-2
clone_size: NA
cdr3_aa: CASSLGQAAGELFF
cdr3_nt: TGCGCCAGCAGCCTGGGACAGGCCGCCGGGGAGCTGTTTTTT

d_call: NA
v_call: TRBV6-5
j_call: TRBJ2-3
clone_size: NA
cdr3_aa: CASSYKTGGSTDTQYF
cdr3_nt: TGTGCCAGCAGTTACAAGACTGGGGGTAGCACAGATACGCAGTATTTT

d_call: NA
v_call: TRBV19
j_call: TRBJ2-7
clone_size: once
cdr3_aa: CASSLLVGYEQYF
cdr3_nt: TGTGCCAGTAGTCTCCTTGTGGGATACGAGCAGTACTTC

d_call: NA
v_call: TRBV19
j_call: TRBJ1-5
clone_size: NA
cdr3_aa: CASANGEVVNQPQHF
cdr3_nt: TGTGCCAGTGCGAATGGGGAAGTTGTTAATCAGCCCCAGCATTTT

d_call: TRBD2
v_call: TRBV4-2
j_call: TRBJ2-1
clone_size: NA
cdr3_aa: CASSQWGLAAYNEQFF
cdr3_nt: TGTGCCAGCAGCCAATGGGGACTAGCAGCTTACAATGAGCAGTTCTTC

d_call: NA
v_call: TRBV4-1
j_call: TRBJ2-7
clone_size: NA
cdr3_aa: CASSQALSSYEQYF
cdr3_nt: TGCGCCAGCAGCCAAGCCTTAAGCTCCTACGAGCAGTACTTC

d_call: NA
v_call: TRBV6-6
j_call: TRBJ2-3
clone_size: NA
cdr3_aa: CASSYGSSTQYF
cdr3_nt: TGTGCCAGCAGTTACGGCAGCAGTACGCAGTATTTT

d_call: NA
v_call: TRBV5-6
j_call: TRBJ1-3
clone_size: once
cdr3_aa: CASSPDPGNTIYF
cdr3_nt: TGTGCCAGCAGCCCTGATCCTGGAAACACCATATATTTT

d_call: TRBD2
v_call: TRBV30
j_call: TRBJ2-1
clone_size: few
cdr3_aa: CAWSIPSGALNEQFF
cdr3_nt: TGTGCCTGGAGTATACCTAGCGGCGCGTTGAATGAGCAGTTCTTC

d_call: NA
v_call: TRBV7-2
j_call: TRBJ1-4
clone_size: NA
cdr3_aa: CASSLGPNEKLFF
cdr3_nt: TGTGCCAGCAGCTTAGGACCCAATGAAAAACTGTTTTTT

d_call: TRBD2
v_call: TRBV5-4
j_call: TRBJ2-1
clone_size: NA
cdr3_aa: CASTLRGLAGVMAGNEQFF
cdr3_nt: TGTGCCAGCACCTTACGGGGACTAGCGGGAGTTATGGCCGGCAATGAGCAGTTCTTC

d_call: TRBD1
v_call: TRBV7-8
j_call: TRBJ1-5
clone_size: NA
cdr3_aa: CASSRDTGVNQPQHF
cdr3_nt: TGTGCCAGCAGCCGGGATACAGGGGTCAATCAGCCCCAGCATTTT